The present entry profiles one TCR beta chain with its context. This may stem from a read error, because a much larger clone lies one nucleotide away. This specimen belongs to a study of CD8+CD57+ T cells in acquired aplastic anemia. Germline V CDR1 and CDR2: SGHTA, FQGNSA. The CDR3 covers 16 residues. It was genomic DNA that served as the template for profiling TCR beta VDJ and CDR3. One entry per CDR3 protein, called by TCRdb with MiXCR from the reads. Among 300,000 or so distinct CDR3 sequences, about 56% were seen once, and the ten largest hold roughly 8%. Sequencing was done on a sample of sorted CD4+, CD8+, or CD8+CD57+ T cells (not recorded which) from PBMCs. The chain is built from TRBV7-2 and TRBJ2-2, with no clear D. The sequence was collected from a human donor with severe aplastic anemia or a healthy control (not recorded which). CDR3 region: CAGSQDVLMNTGELFF. For the CDR3, the DNA is TGTGCCGGCAGCCAAGATGTACTAATGAACACCGGGGAGCTGTTTTTT.